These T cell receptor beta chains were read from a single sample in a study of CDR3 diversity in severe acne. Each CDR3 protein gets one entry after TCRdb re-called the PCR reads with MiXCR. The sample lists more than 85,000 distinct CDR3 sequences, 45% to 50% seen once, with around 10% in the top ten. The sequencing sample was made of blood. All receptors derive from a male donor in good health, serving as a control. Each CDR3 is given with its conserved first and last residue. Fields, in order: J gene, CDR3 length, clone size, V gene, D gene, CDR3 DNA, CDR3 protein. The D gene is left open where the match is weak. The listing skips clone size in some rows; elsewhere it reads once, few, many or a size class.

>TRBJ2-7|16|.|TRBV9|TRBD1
TGTGCCAGCAGCGTAGGAGGGACAGGGGGCTCCTACGAGCAGTACTTC
CASSVGGTGGSYEQYF
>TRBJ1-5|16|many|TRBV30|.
TGTGCCTGGAGTCGAAGTAGGGGTGCTGGCAATCAGCCCCAGCATTTT
CAWSRSRGAGNQPQHF
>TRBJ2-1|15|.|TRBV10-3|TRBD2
TGTGCCAGCAGCCCCACTAGCGGGAATCACAATGAGCAGTTCTTC
CASSPTSGNHNEQFF
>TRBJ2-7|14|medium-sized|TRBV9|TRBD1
TGTGCCAGCAGCGCGGGACAGGGGGGCCACGAGCAGTACTTC
CASSAGQGGHEQYF
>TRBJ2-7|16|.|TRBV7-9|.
TGTGCCAGCAGCTTAGGGGGGGCGGCCCGATCCTACGAGCAGTACTTC
CASSLGGAARSYEQYF
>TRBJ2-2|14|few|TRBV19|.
TGTGCCAGTAGTATTGGGCAGACGACCGTGGAGCTGTTTTTT
CASSIGQTTVELFF
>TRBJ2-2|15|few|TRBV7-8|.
TGTGCCAGCACTGCCGACAACGCGAACACCGGGGAGCTGTTTTTT
CASTADNANTGELFF
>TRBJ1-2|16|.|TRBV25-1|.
TGTGCCAGCAGTTTGGGCCCCATAATAGCTAACTATGGCTACACCTTC
CASSLGPIIANYGYTF
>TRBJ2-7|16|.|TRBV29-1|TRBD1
TGCAGCGTTGGGGGGTTGTTGGGACAGTCACTCTACGAGCAGTACTTC
CSVGGLLGQSLYEQYF
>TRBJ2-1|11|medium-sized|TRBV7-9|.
TGTGCCAGCAGTTCGGACTCGAGGGAGTTCTTC
CASSSDSREFF
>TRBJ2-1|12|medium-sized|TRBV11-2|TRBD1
TGTGCCAGCAGCTTAGGAGGGACAGGGCAGTTCTTC
CASSLGGTGQFF